This T cell receptor (beta chain) stems from a study of blood T cell repertoires in COVID-19. Turning to the study itself: PBMCs, B-cell-depleted T cells, or T cells were the source of the cDNA or gDNA that made up the material.

This clone was picked up one time. Clones were read by immunoSEQ multiplex PCR, and TCRdb kept only the in-frame ones, dropping some. The data show 200,000 or so clones, about 88% seen once. This CDR3 is built from 14 residues. CDR1 and CDR2 from the germline V gene are LNHNV and YYDKDF (reference sequence). J was trimmed by 6 bases and V by 3 bases; bases with no gene match: 5. This chain connects TRBV15 to TRBJ1-1; TRBD1 aligns across 9 bases. This clonotype originated in a man aged 40-55 years with active or convalescent COVID-19. The material sequenced was peripheral blood. CDR3 nucleotide sequence: TGTGCCACCAGCAGGGGACAGGGTACCTCTGAAGCTTTCTTT. Protein: CATSRGQGTSEAFF.